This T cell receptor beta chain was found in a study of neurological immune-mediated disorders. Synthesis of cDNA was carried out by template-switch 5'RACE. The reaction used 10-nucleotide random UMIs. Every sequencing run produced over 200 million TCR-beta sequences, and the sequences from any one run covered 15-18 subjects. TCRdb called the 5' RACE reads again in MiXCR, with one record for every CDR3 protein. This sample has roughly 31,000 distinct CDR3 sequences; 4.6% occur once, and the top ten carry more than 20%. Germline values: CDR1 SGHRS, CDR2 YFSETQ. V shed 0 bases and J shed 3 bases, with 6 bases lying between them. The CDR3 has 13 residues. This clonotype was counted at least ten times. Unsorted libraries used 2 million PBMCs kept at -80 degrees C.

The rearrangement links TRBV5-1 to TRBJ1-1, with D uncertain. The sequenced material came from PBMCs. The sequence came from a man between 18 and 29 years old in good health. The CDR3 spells CASSLAAYTEAFF. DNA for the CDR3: TGCGCCAGCAGCTTGGCGGCTTACACTGAAGCTTTCTTT.